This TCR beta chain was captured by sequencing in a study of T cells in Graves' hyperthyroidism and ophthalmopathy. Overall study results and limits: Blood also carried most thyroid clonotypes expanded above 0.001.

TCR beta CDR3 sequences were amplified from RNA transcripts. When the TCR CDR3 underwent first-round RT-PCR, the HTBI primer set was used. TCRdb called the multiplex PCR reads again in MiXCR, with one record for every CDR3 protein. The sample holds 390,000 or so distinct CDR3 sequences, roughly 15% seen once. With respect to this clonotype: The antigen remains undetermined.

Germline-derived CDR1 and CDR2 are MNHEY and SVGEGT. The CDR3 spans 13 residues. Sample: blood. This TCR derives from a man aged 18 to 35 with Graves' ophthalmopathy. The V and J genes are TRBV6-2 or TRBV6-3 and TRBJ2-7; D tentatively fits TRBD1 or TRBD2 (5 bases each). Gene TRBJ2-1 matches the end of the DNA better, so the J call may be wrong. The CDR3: CASPKRGAYEQFF. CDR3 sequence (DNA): TGTGCCAGCCCGAAGAGGGGCGCGTACGAGCAGTTCTTC.